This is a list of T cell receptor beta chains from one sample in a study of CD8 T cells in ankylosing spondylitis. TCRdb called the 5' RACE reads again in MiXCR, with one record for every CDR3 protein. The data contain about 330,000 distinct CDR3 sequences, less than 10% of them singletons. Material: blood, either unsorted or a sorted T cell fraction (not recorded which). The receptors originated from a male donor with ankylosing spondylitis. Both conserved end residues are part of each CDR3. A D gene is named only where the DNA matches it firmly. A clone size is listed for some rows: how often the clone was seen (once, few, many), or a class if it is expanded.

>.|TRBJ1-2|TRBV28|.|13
TGTGCCAGCAGTTTCAGGGGTGTCTATGGCTACACCTTC
CASSFRGVYGYTF
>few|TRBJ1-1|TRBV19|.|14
TGTGCCAGTAGTCCCTGGACAGATAACACTGAAGCTTTCTTT
CASSPWTDNTEAFF
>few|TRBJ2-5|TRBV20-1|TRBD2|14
TGCAGTGCTAGAGGGAGCGGGAGGGGAGAGACCCAGTACTTC
CSARGSGRGETQYF
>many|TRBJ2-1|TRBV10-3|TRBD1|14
TGTGCCATCAAGGGGCAGGGGGAGTACAATGAGCAGTTCTTC
CAIKGQGEYNEQFF
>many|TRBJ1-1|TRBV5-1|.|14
TGCGCCAGCAGCTTGGCAGACACAAACACTGAAGCTTTCTTT
CASSLADTNTEAFF
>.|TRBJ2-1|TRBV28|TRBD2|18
TGTGCCAGCAGTTCCCCAAGGACTAGCGGTTATAATTACAATGAGCAGTTCTTC
CASSSPRTSGYNYNEQFF
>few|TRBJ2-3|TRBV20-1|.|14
TGCAGTGCAAGTCGCGGGTCGGGCACAGATACGCAGTATTTT
CSASRGSGTDTQYF
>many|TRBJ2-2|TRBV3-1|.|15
TGTGCCAGCAGCCAACGGGCCCTCAACACCGGGGAGCTGTTTTTT
CASSQRALNTGELFF
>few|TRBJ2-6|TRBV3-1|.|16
TGTGCCAGCAGCCAAGTGGGTCGTTCCGGGGCCAACGTCCTGACTTTC
CASSQVGRSGANVLTF
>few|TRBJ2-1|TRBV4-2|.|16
TGTGCCAGCAGCCAAGTAGTGACCCTCCTTTACAATGAGCAGTTCTTC
CASSQVVTLLYNEQFF
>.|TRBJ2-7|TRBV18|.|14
TGTGCCAGCTCACCAGGGTTAATTCGATACGAGCAGTACTTC
CASSPGLIRYEQYF
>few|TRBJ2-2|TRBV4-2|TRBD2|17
TGTGCCAGCAGCCTCGGACTAGCAGAAAAATACACCGGGGAGCTGTTTTTT
CASSLGLAEKYTGELFF
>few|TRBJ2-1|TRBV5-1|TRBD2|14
TGCGCCAGCGACCGGGGGGGGGAACCGGATGAGCAGTTCTTC
CASDRGGEPDEQFF
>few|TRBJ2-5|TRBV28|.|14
TGTGCCAGCAGTGGGACGGGTTCACCGGAGACCCAGTACTTC
CASSGTGSPETQYF
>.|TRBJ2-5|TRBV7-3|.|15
TGTGCCAGCAGCTTAATGGGAGTGTACCAAGAGACCCAGTACTTC
CASSLMGVYQETQYF
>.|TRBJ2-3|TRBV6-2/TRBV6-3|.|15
TGTGCCAGCAGCCTAACCGGACTCCTCGGAGATACGCAGTATTTT
CASSLTGLLGDTQYF
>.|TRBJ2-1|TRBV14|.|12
TGTGCCAGCAGCTATATGTACAATGAGCAGTTCTTC
CASSYMYNEQFF
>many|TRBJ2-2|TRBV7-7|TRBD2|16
TGTGCTAGCAGCTTGGACATAGCGGGATACACCGGGGAGCTGTTTTTT
CASSLDIAGYTGELFF
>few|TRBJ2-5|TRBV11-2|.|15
TGTGCCAGCAGCTCCATACAGGGTGGCGTAGAGACCCAGTACTTC
CASSSIQGGVETQYF
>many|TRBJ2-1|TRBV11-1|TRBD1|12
TGTGCCAGCAGACCAACAGGGGGCGAGCAGTTCTTC
CASRPTGGEQFF
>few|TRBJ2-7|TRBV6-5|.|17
TGTGCCAGCAGTTACTCACCAGACCTAAGGAGCTCCTACGAGCAGTACTTC
CASSYSPDLRSSYEQYF
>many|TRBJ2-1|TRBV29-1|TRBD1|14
TGCAGCGTTGCCCCGACAGGGGCTAACAATGAGCAGTTCTTC
CSVAPTGANNEQFF
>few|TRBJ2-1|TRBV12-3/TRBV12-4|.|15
TGTGCCAGCAGTCTAAACAGCTTTAGGGTCGGGGGGCAGTTCTTC
CASSLNSFRVGGQFF
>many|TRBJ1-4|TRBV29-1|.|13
TGCAGCGTAAAAACAGGAGGGGATGAAAAACTGTTTTTT
CSVKTGGDEKLFF
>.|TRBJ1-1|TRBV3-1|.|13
TGTGCCAGCAGCCAAGATCGCGGATTTGAAGCTTTCTTT
CASSQDRGFEAFF
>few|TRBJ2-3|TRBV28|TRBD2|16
TGTGCCAGCAGTTTATACGCGGGGGGGGGCCCGGATACGCAGTATTTT
CASSLYAGGGPDTQYF